This entry describes one T cell receptor (beta chain). This sample is drawn from a study of blood T cell repertoires in COVID-19. Turning to the study itself: The United States, Italy and Spain supplied acute and convalescent COVID-19 samples. Sources were T cells, B-cell-depleted T cells, or PBMCs; the material itself was cDNA or gDNA.

The CDR3 spans 13 residues. CDR1 is SQVTM and CDR2 is ANQGSEA in the germline V gene. V lost 6 bases and J lost 6; bases outside the gene matches: 9. Per the original methods: Cell counts per sample came from amplifying reference gene primers. The data were produced by immunoSEQ multiplex PCR, yet TCRdb's version contains in-frame clones alone and is incomplete. V, J and clone size were drawn from that table, and D and trimming were deduced from the DNA. The table has roughly 160,000 clones, around 74% seen once; the top ten hold about 3%. The source is a woman aged 80 or over with acute or convalescent COVID-19. The sequenced material came from peripheral blood. The V call is TRBV29-1, the J call TRBJ1-1; TRBD1 aligns across 8 bases. The CDR3 coding sequence is TGCAGCGTGCGGACAGGGAACTCGCCTGAAGCTTTCTTT. Amino acid sequence: CSVRTGNSPEAFF. Full variable domain (rest looked up from reference TRBV29-1 and TRBJ1-1): SAVISQKPSRDICQRGTSLTIQCQVDSQVTMMFWYRQQPGQSLTLIATANQGSEATYESGFVIDKFPISRPNLTFSTLTVSNMSPEDSSIYLCSVRTGNSPEAFFGQGTRLTVV.